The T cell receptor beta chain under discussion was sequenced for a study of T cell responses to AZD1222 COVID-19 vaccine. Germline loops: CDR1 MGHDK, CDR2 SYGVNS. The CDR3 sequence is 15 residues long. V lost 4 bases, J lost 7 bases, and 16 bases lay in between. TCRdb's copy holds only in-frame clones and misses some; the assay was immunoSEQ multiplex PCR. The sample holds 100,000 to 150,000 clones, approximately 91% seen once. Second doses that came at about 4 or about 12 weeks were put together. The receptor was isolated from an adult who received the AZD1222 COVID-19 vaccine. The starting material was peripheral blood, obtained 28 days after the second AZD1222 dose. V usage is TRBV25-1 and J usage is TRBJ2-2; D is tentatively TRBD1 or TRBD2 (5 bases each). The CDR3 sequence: CASSVRDPNGGELFF. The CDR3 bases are TGTGCCAGCAGTGTAAGGGACCCCAACGGCGGGGAGCTGTTTTTT.